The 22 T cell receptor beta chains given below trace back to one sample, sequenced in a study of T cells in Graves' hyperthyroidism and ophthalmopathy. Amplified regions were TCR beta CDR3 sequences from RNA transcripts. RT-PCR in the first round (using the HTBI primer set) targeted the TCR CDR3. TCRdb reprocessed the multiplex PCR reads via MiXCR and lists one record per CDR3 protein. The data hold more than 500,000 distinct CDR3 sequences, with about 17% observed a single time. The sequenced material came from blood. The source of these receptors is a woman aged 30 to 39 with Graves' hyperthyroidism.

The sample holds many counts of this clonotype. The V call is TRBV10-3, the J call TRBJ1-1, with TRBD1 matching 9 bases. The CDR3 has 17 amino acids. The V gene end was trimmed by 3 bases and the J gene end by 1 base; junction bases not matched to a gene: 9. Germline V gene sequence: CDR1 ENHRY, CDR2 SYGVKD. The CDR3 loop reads CAISEGGRGQGNTEAFF. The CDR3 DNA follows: TGTGCCATCAGTGAAGGGGGTCGGGGACAGGGGAACACTGAAGCTTTCTTT.

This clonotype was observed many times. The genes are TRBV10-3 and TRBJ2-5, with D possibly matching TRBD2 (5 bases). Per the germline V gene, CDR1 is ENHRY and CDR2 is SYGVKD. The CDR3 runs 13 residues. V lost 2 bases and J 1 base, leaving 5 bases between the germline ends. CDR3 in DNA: TGTGCCATCAGTGAGGGACTCCAAGAGACCCAGTACTTC. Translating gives CAISEGLQETQYF.

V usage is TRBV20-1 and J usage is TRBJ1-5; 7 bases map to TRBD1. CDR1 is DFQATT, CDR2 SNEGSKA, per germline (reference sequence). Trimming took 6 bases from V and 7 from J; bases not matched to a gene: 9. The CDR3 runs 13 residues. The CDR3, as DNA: TGCAGTGCCAACCGGGACAGATCACAGCCCCAGCATTTT. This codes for CSANRDRSQPQHF.

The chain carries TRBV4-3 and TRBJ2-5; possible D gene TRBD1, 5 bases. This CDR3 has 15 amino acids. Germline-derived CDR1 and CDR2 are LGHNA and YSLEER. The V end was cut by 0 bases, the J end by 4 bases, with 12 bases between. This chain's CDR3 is CASSQEPGRVETQYF. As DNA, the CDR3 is TGCGCCAGCAGCCAAGAACCCGGCAGGGTAGAGACCCAGTACTTC.

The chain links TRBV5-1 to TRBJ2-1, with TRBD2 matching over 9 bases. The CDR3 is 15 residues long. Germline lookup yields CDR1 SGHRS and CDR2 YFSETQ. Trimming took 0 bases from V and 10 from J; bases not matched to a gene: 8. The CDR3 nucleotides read TGCGCCAGCAGCTTGGCCGCGGGAGGGCCCAAGGAGCAGTTCTTC. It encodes CASSLAAGGPKEQFF.

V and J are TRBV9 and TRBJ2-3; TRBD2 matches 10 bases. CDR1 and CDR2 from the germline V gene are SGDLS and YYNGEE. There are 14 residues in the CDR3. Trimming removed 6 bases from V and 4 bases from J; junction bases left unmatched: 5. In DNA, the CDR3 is TGTGCCAGCACCCGTAGCGGGGGGCCAGATACGCAGTATTTT. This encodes CASTRSGGPDTQYF.

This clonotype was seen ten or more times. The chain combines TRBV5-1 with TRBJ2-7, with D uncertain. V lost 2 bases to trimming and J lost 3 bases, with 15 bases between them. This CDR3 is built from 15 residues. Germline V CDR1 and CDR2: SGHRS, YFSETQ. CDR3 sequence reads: CASSFGDPARYEQYF. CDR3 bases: TGCGCCAGCAGCTTTGGAGACCCTGCGCGCTACGAGCAGTACTTC.

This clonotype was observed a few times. The CDR3 region is CASSRTGFGTQYF. CDR3 in DNA: TGTGCCAGCAGCCGGACAGGGTTTGGGACCCAGTACTTC. The chain has TRBV14 and TRBJ2-5, with 8 bases matching TRBD1. V lost 4 bases, J lost 7 bases, and 5 bases stayed unmatched. In germline, CDR1 is SGHDN, CDR2 FVKESK. The CDR3 consists of 13 residues. The entire variable domain, with the rest obtained from reference TRBV14 and TRBJ2-5, is as follows: EAGVTQFPSHSVIEKGQTVTLRCDPISGHDNLYWYRRVMGKEIKFLLHFVKESKQDESGMPNNRFLAERTGGTYSTLKVQPAELEDSGVYFCASSRTGFGTQYFGPGTRLLVL.

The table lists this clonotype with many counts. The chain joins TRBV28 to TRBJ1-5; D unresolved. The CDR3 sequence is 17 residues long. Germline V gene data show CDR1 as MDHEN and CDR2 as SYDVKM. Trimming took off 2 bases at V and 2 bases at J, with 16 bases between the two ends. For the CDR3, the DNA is TGTGCCAGCAGTTTAAGTGGCCTCACGAAGGGCAATCAGCCCCAGCATTTT. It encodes CASSLSGLTKGNQPQHF.

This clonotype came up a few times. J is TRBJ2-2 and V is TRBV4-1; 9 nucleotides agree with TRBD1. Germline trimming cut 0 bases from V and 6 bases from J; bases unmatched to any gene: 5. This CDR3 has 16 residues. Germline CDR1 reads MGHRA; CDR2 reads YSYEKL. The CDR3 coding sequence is TGCGCCAGCAGCCAAGATGGGACAGGGATCTCCGGGGAGCTGTTTTTT. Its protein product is CASSQDGTGISGELFF.

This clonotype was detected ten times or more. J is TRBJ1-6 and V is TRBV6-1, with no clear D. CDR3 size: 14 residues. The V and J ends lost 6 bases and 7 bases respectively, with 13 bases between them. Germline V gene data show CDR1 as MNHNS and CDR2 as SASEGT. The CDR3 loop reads CASRKPGRNSPLHF. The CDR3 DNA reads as TGTGCCAGCAGAAAACCCGGACGAAATTCACCCCTCCACTTT.

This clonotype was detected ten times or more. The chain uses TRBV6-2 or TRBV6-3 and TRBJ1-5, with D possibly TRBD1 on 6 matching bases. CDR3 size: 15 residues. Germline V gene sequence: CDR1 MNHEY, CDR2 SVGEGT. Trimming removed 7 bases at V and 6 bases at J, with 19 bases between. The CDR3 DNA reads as TGTGCCAGCAACCCCGCACAGGGCCCGGGTCAGCCCCAGCATTTT. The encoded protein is CASNPAQGPGQPQHF.

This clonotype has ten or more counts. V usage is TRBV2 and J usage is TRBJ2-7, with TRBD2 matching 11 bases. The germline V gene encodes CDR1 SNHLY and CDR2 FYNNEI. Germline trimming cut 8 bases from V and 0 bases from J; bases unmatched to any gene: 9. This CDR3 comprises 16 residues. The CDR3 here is CASSPLTSGSSYEQYF. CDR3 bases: TGTGCCAGCTCACCGCTCACTAGCGGGAGCTCCTACGAGCAGTACTTC. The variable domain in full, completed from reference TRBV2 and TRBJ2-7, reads EPEVTQTPSHQVTQMGQEVILRCVPISNHLYFYWYRQILGQKVEFLVSFYNNEISEKSEIFDDQFSVERPDGSNFTLKIRSTKLEDSAMYFCASSPLTSGSSYEQYFGPGTRLTVT.

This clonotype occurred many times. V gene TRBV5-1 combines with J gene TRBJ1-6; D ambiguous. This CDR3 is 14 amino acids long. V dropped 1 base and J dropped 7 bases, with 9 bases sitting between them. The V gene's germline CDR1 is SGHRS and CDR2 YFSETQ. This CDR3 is CASSLWDQNSPLHF. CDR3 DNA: TGCGCCAGCAGCTTGTGGGATCAGAATTCACCCCTCCACTTT.

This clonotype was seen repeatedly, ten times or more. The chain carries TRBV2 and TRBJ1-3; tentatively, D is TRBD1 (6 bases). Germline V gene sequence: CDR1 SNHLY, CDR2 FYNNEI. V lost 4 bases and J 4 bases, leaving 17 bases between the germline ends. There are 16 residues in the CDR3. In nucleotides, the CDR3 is TGTGCCAGCAGTGCTCAGGACAGCTTCTCAGGAAACACCATATATTTT. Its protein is CASSAQDSFSGNTIYF. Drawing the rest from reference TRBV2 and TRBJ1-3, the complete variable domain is EPEVTQTPSHQVTQMGQEVILRCVPISNHLYFYWYRQILGQKVEFLVSFYNNEISEKSEIFDDQFSVERPDGSNFTLKIRSTKLEDSAMYFCASSAQDSFSGNTIYFGEGSWLTVV.

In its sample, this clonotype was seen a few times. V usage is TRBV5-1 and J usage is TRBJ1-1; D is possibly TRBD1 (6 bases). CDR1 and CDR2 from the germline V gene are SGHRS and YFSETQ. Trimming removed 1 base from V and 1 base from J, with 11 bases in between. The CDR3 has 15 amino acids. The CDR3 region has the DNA TGCGCCAGCAGCTTGAGATTAGGGGGGAACACTGAAGCTTTCTTT. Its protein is CASSLRLGGNTEAFF.

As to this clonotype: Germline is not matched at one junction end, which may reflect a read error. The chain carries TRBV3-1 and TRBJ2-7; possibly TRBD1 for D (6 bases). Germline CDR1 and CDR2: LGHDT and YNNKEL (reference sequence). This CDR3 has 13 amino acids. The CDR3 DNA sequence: TGTGCCGGCAGCCAGGCAGGGACAAACGAGCAGTACTTC. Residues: CAGSQAGTNEQYF.

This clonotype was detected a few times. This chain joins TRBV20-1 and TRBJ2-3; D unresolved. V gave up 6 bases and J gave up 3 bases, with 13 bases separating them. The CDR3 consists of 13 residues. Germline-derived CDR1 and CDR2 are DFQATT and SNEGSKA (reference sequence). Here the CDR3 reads CSATYVRTDTQYF. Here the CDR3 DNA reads TGCAGTGCCACCTACGTCAGGACAGATACGCAGTATTTT.

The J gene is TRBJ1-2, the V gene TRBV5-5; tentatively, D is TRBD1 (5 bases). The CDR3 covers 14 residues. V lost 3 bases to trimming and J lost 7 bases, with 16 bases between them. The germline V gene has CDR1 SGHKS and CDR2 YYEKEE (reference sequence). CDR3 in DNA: TGTGCCAGCAGCTACAGGATCGGTATGGCTGGCTACACCTTC. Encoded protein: CASSYRIGMAGYTF.

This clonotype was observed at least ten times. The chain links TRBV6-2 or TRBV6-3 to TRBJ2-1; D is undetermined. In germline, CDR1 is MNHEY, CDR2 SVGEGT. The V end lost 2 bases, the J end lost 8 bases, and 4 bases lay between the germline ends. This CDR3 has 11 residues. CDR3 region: CASSYGYEQFF. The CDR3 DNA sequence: TGTGCCAGCAGTTACGGTTATGAGCAGTTCTTC.

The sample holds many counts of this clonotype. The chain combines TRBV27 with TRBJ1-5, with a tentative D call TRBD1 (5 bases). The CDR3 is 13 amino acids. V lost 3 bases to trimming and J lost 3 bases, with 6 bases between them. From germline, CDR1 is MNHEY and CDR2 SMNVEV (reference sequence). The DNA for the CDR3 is TGTGCCAGCAGTTTCAGGGCCAATCAGCCCCAGCATTTT. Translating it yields CASSFRANQPQHF.

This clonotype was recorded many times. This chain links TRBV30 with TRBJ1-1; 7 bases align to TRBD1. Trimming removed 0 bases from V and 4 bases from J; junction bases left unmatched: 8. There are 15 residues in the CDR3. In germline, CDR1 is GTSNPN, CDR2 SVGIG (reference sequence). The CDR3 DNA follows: TGTGCCTGGAGTGTATCCCCGACAGGGAGCACTGAAGCTTTCTTT. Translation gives CAWSVSPTGSTEAFF.